The clone carrying this TCR beta chain was detected ten times or more. The antigen is undetermined. The sample belongs to a study of identical twins. Study-level results: Because invariant MAIT and iNKT cells could be present, zero-insertion analyses could be partly confounded. Insertions ran lower in abundant cord blood beta clonotypes, though not in memory repertoires.

MiXCR was run by TCRdb on the 5' RACE reads, yielding one entry per CDR3 protein. Of 500,000 to 600,000 distinct CDR3 sequences listed, 22% were seen once; the top ten hold about 0.91%. Germline V gene sequence: CDR1 DFQATT, CDR2 SNEGSKA (reference sequence). J gave up 2 bases and V 2 bases, and 10 bases lay outside the gene matches. This CDR3 is 16 amino acids long. These sequences were also reported in another study, on T cells expressing NK-cell markers. That source adds: Obtained from sorted CD3+CD56+NKG2C+, CD3+CD56+NKG2C- and CD3+CD56-NKG2C+ T cells were the TCR beta repertoires. NKG2C+ dominant clonotypes from a handful of donors made up roughly 1.0-8% of CD8+ T cells.

V usage is TRBV20-1 and J usage is TRBJ2-3, with 7 nucleotides matching TRBD2. Material for sequencing was CD4+ T cells sorted from blood. The TCR comes from a woman aged 18-29 years in good health. The CDR3 region is CSARSGASGITDTQYF. As DNA, the CDR3 is TGCAGTGCTAGATCTGGGGCTAGCGGCATCACAGATACGCAGTATTTT.